This T cell receptor beta chain was identified in a study of blood T cell repertoires in COVID-19. On the study more broadly: The cDNA or gDNA used as material had been derived from T cells, B-cell-depleted T cells, or PBMCs.

Original data processing: Nucleated cell number was recorded as an estimate derived from reference gene primer amplification. Profiling relied on immunoSEQ multiplex PCR, and the TCRdb table lists in-frame clones only, not all of them. V and J calls and clone size are those listed in that table; D and trimming were worked out from the DNA. The sample contains roughly 180,000 clones, roughly three quarters of which appear only once. In terms of age and location, participants ranged from about 18 to 95 years and lived in approximately 24 US areas. The sequenced material came from PBMCs or T cells enriched from blood (not recorded which). The sequence was collected from a man in his 60s who had been exposed to COVID-19.

The CDR3 protein is CSVEVSLTGFSNEKLFF. CDR3 bases: TGCAGCGTTGAAGTATCCCTAACAGGGTTCAGTAATGAAAAACTGTTTTTT. This chain joins TRBV29-1 and TRBJ1-4, with D possibly being TRBD1 (6 bases). CDR3 length: 17 amino acids. Germline values: CDR1 SQVTM, CDR2 ANQGSEA. V was cut by 1 base and J by 4 bases, with 19 bases left in between. The full variable domain, with the rest looked up from reference TRBV29-1 and TRBJ1-4, is SAVISQKPSRDICQRGTSLTIQCQVDSQVTMMFWYRQQPGQSLTLIATANQGSEATYESGFVIDKFPISRPNLTFSTLTVSNMSPEDSSIYLCSVEVSLTGFSNEKLFFGSGTQLSVL.